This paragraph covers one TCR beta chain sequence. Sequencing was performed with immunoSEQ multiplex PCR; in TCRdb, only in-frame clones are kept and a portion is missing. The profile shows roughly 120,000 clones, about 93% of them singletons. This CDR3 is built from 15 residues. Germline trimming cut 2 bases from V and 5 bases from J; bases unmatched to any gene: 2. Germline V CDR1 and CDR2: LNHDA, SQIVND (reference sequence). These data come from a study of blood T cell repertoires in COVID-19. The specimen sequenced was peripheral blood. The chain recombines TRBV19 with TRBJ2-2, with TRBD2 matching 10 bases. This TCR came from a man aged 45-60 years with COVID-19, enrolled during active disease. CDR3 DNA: TGTGCCAGTAGTATACTAGCGGGAGAAACCGGGGAGCTGTTTTTT. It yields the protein CASSILAGETGELFF. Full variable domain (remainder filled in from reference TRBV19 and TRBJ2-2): DGGITQSPKYLFRKEGQNVTLSCEQNLNHDAMYWYRQDPGQGLRLIYYSQIVNDFQKGDIAEGYSVSREKKESFPLTVTSAQKNPTAFYLCASSILAGETGELFFGEGSRLTVL.